This is a list of T cell receptor beta chains from one sample in a study of T cell changes during pregnancy in multiple sclerosis. Assay: immunoSEQ multiplex PCR; the TCRdb copy retains only in-frame clones and omits some. Among some 67,000 clones listed, 75% to 95% were seen once. The sequencing used peripheral blood, collected in the first trimester of pregnancy. These TCRs come from a female donor with multiple sclerosis, enrolled in a pregnancy study. CDR3s include the opening cysteine and the closing phenylalanine or tryptophan. A D gene is named only where the DNA matches it firmly. For some rows the clone size is stated as once, few or many, or as a class when expanded; others skip it.

TRBD1,TRBJ1-2,TRBV5-5,NA,CASSPRTGGYYGYTF,TGTGCCAGCAGCCCTAGGACAGGGGGCTATTATGGCTACACCTTC
TRBD2,TRBJ2-3,TRBV19,NA,CASKHGMAGVKDTQYF,TGTGCCAGTAAACACGGAATGGCGGGAGTGAAAGATACGCAGTATTTT
NA,TRBJ2-2,TRBV7-3,NA,CASSLRAGSGPNPGELFF,TGTGCCAGCAGCTTAAGGGCTGGTAGCGGCCCGAACCCCGGGGAGCTGTTTTTT
TRBD1,TRBJ1-2,TRBV5-1,NA,CASSLRVTGDGGYTF,TGCGCCAGCAGCTTGAGGGTAACAGGGGACGGTGGCTACACCTTC
NA,TRBJ1-1,TRBV19,NA,CASSFKTGNTEAFF,TGTGCCAGTAGTTTTAAAACAGGGAACACTGAAGCTTTCTTT
TRBD1,TRBJ1-5,TRBV28,NA,CASSDRGNQPQHF,TGTGCCAGCAGCGACAGGGGCAATCAGCCCCAGCATTTT
TRBD1,TRBJ1-1,TRBV5-1,NA,CASQKQGEVTEAFF,TGCGCCAGTCAAAAACAGGGGGAGGTCACTGAAGCTTTCTTT
TRBD2,TRBJ2-3,TRBV5-6,NA,CASSLDLAGFTDTQYF,TGTGCCAGCAGCTTGGATCTAGCGGGGTTCACAGATACGCAGTATTTT
TRBD2,TRBJ2-1,TRBV5-4,once,CASSLVGLAVNEQFF,TGTGCCAGCAGCTTGGTGGGACTAGCCGTCAATGAGCAGTTCTTC
NA,TRBJ1-1,TRBV20-1,few,CSASRVRAFF,TGCAGTGCTAGCAGGGTGAGAGCTTTCTTT
TRBD1,TRBJ1-5,TRBV28,NA,CASIPQGDRGQSGNQPQHF,TGTGCCAGCATTCCCCAGGGGGACAGGGGGCAGAGCGGCAATCAGCCCCAGCATTTT
TRBD1,TRBJ1-3,TRBV7-6,NA,CASSQSPRTGTGSGNTIYF,TGTGCCAGCAGCCAGTCCCCGAGGACAGGGACCGGCTCTGGAAACACCATATATTTT
NA,TRBJ1-1,TRBV5-4,NA,CASSFTSGNTEAFF,TGTGCCAGCAGCTTTACGTCAGGGAACACTGAAGCTTTCTTT
NA,TRBJ2-5,TRBV27,NA,CASSQGTQETQYF,TGTGCCAGCAGCCAGGGAACCCAAGAGACCCAGTACTTC
NA,TRBJ2-7,TRBV5-6,NA,CASSLWAPGIYEQYF,TGTGCCAGCAGCTTGTGGGCACCGGGGATCTACGAGCAGTACTTC
NA,TRBJ2-3,TRBV4-2,NA,CASSRGDTQYF,TGTGCCAGCAGCCGAGGGGATACGCAGTATTTT
TRBD1,TRBJ1-1,TRBV29-1,NA,CSVDRGSDTEAFF,TGCAGCGTGGACAGGGGCAGTGACACTGAAGCTTTCTTT
TRBD2,TRBJ2-7,TRBV27,NA,CASSLVAGGFEQYF,TGTGCCAGCAGTTTAGTAGCGGGAGGGTTCGAGCAGTACTTC
TRBD1,TRBJ1-1,TRBV27,NA,CASSPRTGSGTEAFF,TGTGCCAGCAGTCCAAGGACAGGGTCGGGCACTGAAGCTTTCTTT
TRBD1,TRBJ2-1,TRBV9,once,CASSPWDSDNEQFF,TGTGCCAGCAGCCCGTGGGACAGCGACAATGAGCAGTTCTTC
NA,TRBJ1-1,TRBV29-1,NA,CSVERNSNTEAFF,TGCAGCGTTGAACGGAACAGCAACACTGAAGCTTTCTTT
TRBD1,TRBJ1-1,TRBV30,NA,CAWSGTGGVTEAFF,TGTGCCTGGAGTGGGACAGGGGGGGTCACTGAAGCTTTCTTT
NA,TRBJ1-5,TRBV6-6,once,CASSYGGVWGNQPQHF,TGTGCCAGCAGTTACGGGGGGGTTTGGGGCAATCAGCCCCAGCATTTT
TRBD2,TRBJ2-1,TRBV4-2,NA,CASSPGLAGYNEQFF,TGTGCCAGCAGCCCCGGACTAGCGGGGTACAATGAGCAGTTCTTC
TRBD2,TRBJ2-5,TRBV11-2,once,CASSFAGGQETQYF,TGTGCCAGCAGCTTTGCGGGGGGTCAAGAGACCCAGTACTTC
NA,TRBJ1-3,TRBV6-1,NA,CASSSGPGNTIYF,TGTGCCAGCAGTTCGGGTCCCGGAAACACCATATATTTT
NA,TRBJ2-5,TRBV5-1,NA,CASSPPGLGTETQYF,TGCGCCAGCAGCCCACCGGGACTCGGGACCGAGACCCAGTACTTC
TRBD1,TRBJ2-6,TRBV4-2,NA,CASSQAGQGAHGANVLTF,TGTGCCAGCAGCCAAGCCGGACAGGGGGCGCACGGGGCCAACGTCCTGACTTTC
TRBD2,TRBJ2-3,TRBV9,NA,CASSVEAGGYTDTQYF,TGTGCCAGCAGCGTAGAAGCGGGAGGATACACAGATACGCAGTATTTT
NA,TRBJ1-2,TRBV30,NA,CAWSVPGEANYGYTF,TGTGCCTGGAGTGTACCCGGGGAAGCTAACTATGGCTACACCTTC
TRBD2,TRBJ2-1,TRBV7-8,NA,CASSASGRGNEQFF,TGTGCCAGCAGCGCTAGCGGGAGAGGCAATGAGCAGTTCTTC
NA,TRBJ1-1,TRBV25-1,NA,CASSEAGVGSSRTEAFF,TGTGCCAGCAGTGAAGCGGGGGTCGGATCATCGAGGACTGAAGCTTTCTTT
NA,TRBJ2-6,TRBV5-1,NA,CASSPGTPGSGANVLTF,TGCGCCAGCAGCCCAGGGACTCCAGGCTCTGGGGCCAACGTCCTGACTTTC
NA,TRBJ1-1,TRBV2,NA,CASSLKGVWNTEAFF,TGTGCCAGCAGTCTAAAGGGGGTCTGGAACACTGAAGCTTTCTTT
TRBD1,TRBJ1-1,TRBV19,few,CASSQDRGEAFF,TGTGCCAGTAGTCAGGACAGGGGTGAAGCTTTCTTT
TRBD1,TRBJ1-4,TRBV28,NA,CASSPWTGGGNEKLFF,TGTGCCAGCAGTCCTTGGACAGGGGGAGGGAATGAAAAACTGTTTTTT
TRBD2,TRBJ2-3,TRBV29-1,NA,CSVETGREGHDTQYF,TGCAGCGTTGAGACTGGGCGGGAGGGCCACGATACGCAGTATTTT
NA,TRBJ2-1,TRBV6-1,NA,CASRRGPVEGEQFF,TGTGCCAGTCGGCGGGGGCCCGTCGAAGGTGAGCAGTTCTTC
TRBD1,TRBJ1-1,TRBV11-1,NA,CASRGGTGGSTEAFF,TGTGCCAGCAGGGGAGGGACAGGGGGAAGCACTGAAGCTTTCTTT
TRBD1,TRBJ1-1,TRBV6-4,NA,CASTQTGMNTEAFF,TGTGCCAGCACCCAGACAGGGATGAACACTGAAGCTTTCTTT
TRBD2,TRBJ2-5,TRBV2,NA,CASSGELAGGTETQYF,TGTGCCAGCAGTGGGGAACTAGCGGGGGGAACAGAGACCCAGTACTTC
TRBD2,TRBJ2-1,TRBV7-2,NA,CASSLQLAGYNEQFF,TGTGCCAGCAGCTTACAACTAGCGGGATACAATGAGCAGTTCTTC
NA,TRBJ2-5,TRBV6-5,NA,CASMGQVGRTQYF,TGTGCCAGCATGGGGCAGGTAGGGCGGACCCAGTACTTC
NA,TRBJ2-2,TRBV2,NA,CASKTGTGELFF,TGTGCCAGCAAAACGGGAACCGGGGAGCTGTTTTTT
TRBD1,TRBJ1-2,TRBV7-3,NA,CASSSGQGSGYTF,TGTGCCAGCAGCTCGGGACAGGGCTCTGGCTACACCTTC
TRBD2,TRBJ2-7,TRBV9,NA,CASSVGTSGPYEQYF,TGTGCCAGCAGCGTCGGGACTAGCGGTCCCTACGAGCAGTACTTC
NA,TRBJ1-1,TRBV28,NA,CASSFWNTEAFF,TGTGCCAGCAGTTTCTGGAACACTGAAGCTTTCTTT
TRBD1,TRBJ2-5,TRBV9,NA,CASSFRDRGQETQYF,TGTGCCAGCAGCTTCCGGGACAGGGGCCAAGAGACCCAGTACTTC
NA,TRBJ2-7,TRBV6-1,NA,CASSVEGQSSYEQYF,TGTGCCAGCAGTGTAGAAGGACAATCGTCCTACGAGCAGTACTTC
NA,TRBJ2-7,TRBV2,NA,CASSETGSYEQYF,TGTGCCAGCAGTGAAACAGGAAGCTACGAGCAGTACTTC
NA,TRBJ1-1,TRBV10-3,NA,CAISAHRKRGENTEAFF,TGTGCCATCAGTGCCCACCGGAAGAGAGGAGAGAACACTGAAGCTTTCTTT
NA,TRBJ2-2,TRBV5-1,NA,CASSLWQGSTGELFF,TGCGCCAGCAGCTTGTGGCAGGGCAGCACCGGGGAGCTGTTTTTT
NA,TRBJ1-1,TRBV6-6,NA,CASMFGYEAFF,TGTGCCAGCATGTTCGGGTATGAAGCTTTCTTT
NA,TRBJ1-1,TRBV5-1,NA,CASSSQGDTEAFF,TGCGCCAGCAGCTCGCAGGGTGACACTGAAGCTTTCTTT
NA,TRBJ2-2,TRBV5-1,NA,CASTGAGNTGELFF,TGCGCCAGCACCGGGGCGGGAAACACCGGGGAGCTGTTTTTT